The text below deals with one T cell receptor (beta chain). Its antigen is still unknown. The data are from a study of cytomegalovirus exposure and HLA in healthy donors. PCR employed 60 Vbeta and 13 Jbeta primers. Using immunoSEQ multiplex PCR, the repertoire was profiled, and TCRdb retains in-frame clones only, with some absent. The sample holds approximately 140,000 clones. Germline V CDR1 and CDR2: MDHEN, SYDVKM. The CDR3 totals 14 residues. Trimming left V 4 bases short and J 3 bases short, with 12 bases between. Study-level findings and limits: Specificity of a few CMV-associated chains for CMV antigens was verified in vitro. HLA allele associations emerged for about 16,000 TCR beta sequences in a later analysis, at 0.05 false discovery rate. Rare TCR sequences predominated, though certain public TCRs were found in many donors.

Sequencing input: PBMCs. This receptor was identified in a woman aged 18 to 35 in good health and CMV-seronegative. The rearrangement links TRBV28 to TRBJ1-2; a possible D gene is TRBD1 (6 bases). CDR3: CASSYSTGYYGYTF. CDR3 DNA: TGTGCCAGCAGTTATTCCACAGGGTACTATGGCTACACCTTC.